These 21 T cell receptor beta chains share one sample of origin, sequenced in a study of blood T cell repertoires in COVID-19. Some clones are missing from TCRdb's copy, which holds only in-frame ones; the method was immunoSEQ multiplex PCR. In the table there are almost 400,000 clones, around 92% of which are singletons. The sequencing sample was made of PBMCs or T cells enriched from blood (not recorded which). Receptors originate from a woman aged 25 to 39 who had recovered from COVID-19.

V gene TRBV7-9 combines with J gene TRBJ1-6, with D uncertain. Germline V lookup: CDR1 SEHNR, CDR2 FQNEAQ (reference sequence). The CDR3 spans 17 residues. V gave up 5 bases and J gave up 0 bases, with 14 bases separating them. CDR3 sequence reads: CASSPRIYSSYNSPLHF. The CDR3 nucleotides are TGTGCCAGCAGCCCCAGGATCTATAGCTCCTATAATTCACCCCTCCACTTT.

V and J are TRBV7-8 and TRBJ1-1; a weak D match, TRBD1 (5 bases). Germline CDR1 reads SGHVS; CDR2 reads FQNEAQ. Trimming removed 1 base from V and 3 bases from J, with 9 bases in between. CDR3 length equals 14 residues. CDR3 loop: CASSLDAGHTEAFF. CDR3 nucleotides: TGTGCCAGCAGCTTAGACGCGGGGCACACTGAAGCTTTCTTT.

In its sample, this clone was seen once. CDR3 region: CASRGTSRPYEQYF. The CDR3 DNA follows: TGTGCCAGCAGGGGGACTAGCCGACCCTACGAGCAGTACTTC. The rearrangement links TRBV28 to TRBJ2-7; 9 positions match TRBD2. V lost 6 bases and J lost 2; bases outside the gene matches: 5. Germline CDR1 reads MDHEN; CDR2 reads SYDVKM. There are 14 residues in the CDR3.

The chain recombines TRBV27 with TRBJ2-2; D remains ambiguous. The CDR3 loop spans 15 amino acids. Trimming took off 8 bases at V and 3 bases at J, with 16 bases between the two ends. Per germline, CDR1 MNHEY and CDR2 SMNVEV (reference sequence). CDR3 coding DNA: TGTGCCAGCGAGAAAACCGGGTCCCACACCGGGGAGCTGTTTTTT. Encoded protein: CASEKTGSHTGELFF.

This chain uses TRBV5-1 with TRBJ2-2, with TRBD1 matching 9 bases. Germline CDR1 SGHRS, CDR2 YFSETQ. The V gene end was trimmed by 4 bases and the J gene end by 6 bases; junction bases not matched to a gene: 4. CDR3 length: 14 residues. CDR3 nucleotide sequence: TGCGCCAGCAGCACACGACAGGGGGCCGGGGAGCTGTTTTTT. It codes for CASSTRQGAGELFF.

The chain joins TRBV30 to TRBJ1-1; a possible D gene is TRBD1 (6 bases). Germline CDR1 is GTSNPN and CDR2 is SVGIG (reference sequence). V was shortened by 4 bases and J by 0 bases, with 18 bases between the two germline ends. The CDR3 runs to 16 residues. CDR3 nucleotides: TGTGCCTGGAAACAGGGTGAAGGTTGGATGAACACTGAAGCTTTCTTT. It specifies CAWKQGEGWMNTEAFF.

This clone was picked up one time. V usage is TRBV30 and J usage is TRBJ1-2; 10 bases line up with TRBD1. This CDR3 comprises 16 residues. Germline lookup yields CDR1 GTSNPN and CDR2 SVGIG (reference sequence). Trimming took 0 bases from V and 5 from J; bases not matched to a gene: 9. The CDR3 here is CAWSVRQGAVGYGYTF. In nucleotides, the CDR3 is TGTGCCTGGAGTGTACGACAGGGGGCCGTGGGGTATGGCTACACCTTC.

The chain combines TRBV24-1 with TRBJ1-5; 10 bases align to TRBD1. Trimming took 5 bases from V and 4 from J; bases not matched to a gene: 4. The CDR3 is 15 residues long. The germline CDR1 and CDR2 sequences are KGHDR and SFDVKD. The CDR3 DNA follows: TGTGCCACCAGTGGGACAGGGGGATGGAATCAGCCCCAGCATTTT. Protein: CATSGTGGWNQPQHF.

This clone has more than one count but fewer than ten. The chain links TRBV5-4 to TRBJ1-6, with D uncertain. Per the germline V gene, CDR1 is SGHNT and CDR2 is YYREEE (reference sequence). Trimming took off 1 base at V and 6 bases at J, with 8 bases between the two ends. This CDR3 has 14 amino acids. CDR3 in amino acids: CASSLQEVNSPLHF. The CDR3 coding sequence is TGTGCCAGCAGCTTGCAGGAGGTTAATTCACCCCTCCACTTT. Based on the CDR3 plus reference TRBV5-4 and TRBJ1-6, the full variable domain is ETGVTQSPTHLIKTRGQQVTLRCSSQSGHNTVSWYQQALGQGPQFIFQYYREEENGRGNFPPRFSGLQFPNYSSELNVNALELDDSALYLCASSLQEVNSPLHFGNGTRLTVT.

The DNA for the CDR3 is TGCGCCAGCAGCCAAGCCAGAAGCGGGGCACCCTACGAGCAGTACTTC. It translates to CASSQARSGAPYEQYF. The V and J genes are TRBV4-3 and TRBJ2-7, with TRBD2 identical over 7 bases. Trimming removed 1 base from V and 2 bases from J; junction bases left unmatched: 8. The germline CDR1 and CDR2 sequences are LGHNA and YSLEER. This CDR3 comprises 16 residues.

The rearrangement joins TRBV12-3 or TRBV12-4 to TRBJ2-7, with a weak D call TRBD1 (6 bases). The CDR3 totals 13 residues. V was clipped by 1 base and J by 4 bases, with 8 bases between them. The CDR3 nucleotides read TGTGCCAGCAGTTTAGACAGGGAATACGAGCAGTACTTC. Translation gives CASSLDREYEQYF.

J is TRBJ2-1 and V is TRBV28; D may be TRBD1 (5 bases). The CDR3 length is 15 residues. Germline assignment: CDR1 MDHEN and CDR2 SYDVKM. Trimming pared 5 bases from V and 4 bases from J, leaving 15 bases between. The DNA for the CDR3 is TGTGCCAGCAGTCCCCTGTCACAGGCGTACAATGAGCAGTTCTTC. Its translation: CASSPLSQAYNEQFF.

This chain's CDR3 is CASSAQTSGGADTQYF. For the CDR3, the DNA is TGCGCCAGCAGCGCCCAGACTAGCGGGGGGGCAGATACGCAGTATTTT. The J gene is TRBJ2-3, the V gene TRBV5-1; 14 bases fit TRBD2. Germline values: CDR1 SGHRS, CDR2 YFSETQ. This CDR3 has 16 amino acids. The V and J ends lost 4 bases and 4 bases, in that order; junction bases with no gene match: 5.

The chain is built from TRBV13 and TRBJ1-1, with D uncertain. Germline CDR1 is PRHDT and CDR2 is FYEKMQ (reference sequence). The CDR3 sequence is 12 residues long. Trimming took 5 bases from V and 11 from J, leaving 15 bases between them. The CDR3 DNA reads TGTGCCAGCAGCCCACGACCGAGGATTGCTTTCTTT. Protein product: CASSPRPRIAFF.

This chain uses TRBV6-4 with TRBJ2-1, with D possibly being TRBD2 (5 bases). The V gene lost 2 bases and the J gene lost 4 bases, with 6 bases spanning the gap. CDR1 is MRHNA and CDR2 is SNTAGT in the germline V gene. The CDR3 spans 13 residues. CDR3 nucleotides: TGTGCCAGCAGTGACGGGGAGTACAATGAGCAGTTCTTC. It encodes CASSDGEYNEQFF.

This chain uses TRBV6-5 with TRBJ1-1; D is unresolved. Germline lookup yields CDR1 MNHEY and CDR2 SVGAGI. Trimming pared 8 bases from V and 0 bases from J, leaving 4 bases between. There are 11 residues in the CDR3. CDR3 sequence reads: CASYLNTEAFF. The CDR3 DNA follows: TGTGCCAGCTATCTGAACACTGAAGCTTTCTTT.

The genes are TRBV5-1 and TRBJ2-2; D ambiguous. V lost 4 bases and J 0 bases, leaving 13 bases between the germline ends. This CDR3 has 16 amino acids. Germline CDR1 is SGHRS and CDR2 is YFSETQ. CDR3 in amino acids: CASSAYDWSNTGELFF. CDR3 nucleotides: TGCGCCAGCAGCGCATACGACTGGTCGAACACCGGGGAGCTGTTTTTT.

The rearrangement joins TRBV30 to TRBJ1-1, with D possibly TRBD1 on 5 matching bases. There are 12 residues in the CDR3. Per germline, CDR1 GTSNPN and CDR2 SVGIG (reference sequence). Deletions cut 3 bases from V and 10 bases from J, with 15 bases between. DNA of the CDR3: TGTGCCTGGAGCAGGGCAAATCAGGGAGCTTTCTTT. It is translated as CAWSRANQGAFF. The full variable domain, completed using reference TRBV30 and TRBJ1-1, is SQTIHQWPATLVQPVGSPLSLECTVEGTSNPNLYWYRQAAGRGLQLLFYSVGIGQISSEVPQNLSASRPQDRQFILSSKKLLLSDSGFYLCAWSRANQGAFFGQGTRLTVV.

This rearrangement joins TRBV5-1 to TRBJ2-1; D might be TRBD2 (7 bases). Germline CDR1 is SGHRS and CDR2 is YFSETQ. V was pared by 0 bases and J by 6 bases, with 13 bases between. The CDR3 is 15 amino acids. The DNA for the CDR3 is TGCGCCAGCAGCTTGGTAGCAGGGGAGGGCAATGAGCAGTTCTTC. Translated, it gives CASSLVAGEGNEQFF.

This clone was seen just once. V gene TRBV10-3 combines with J gene TRBJ2-5; a possible D gene is TRBD1 (6 bases). V was shortened by 3 bases and J by 4 bases, with 18 bases between the two germline ends. The V gene's germline CDR1 is ENHRY and CDR2 SYGVKD. This CDR3 is 16 amino acids long. For the CDR3, the DNA is TGTGCCATCAGTGAAGGGTTAGGACAGCTAGGAGAGACCCAGTACTTC. This translates into CAISEGLGQLGETQYF.

With respect to this clone: A junction end diverges from the germline sequence, so it may reflect a read error. The J gene is TRBJ2-7, the V gene TRBV5-6; 10 bases are shared with TRBD2. Germline V CDR1 and CDR2: SGHDT, YYEEEE. The CDR3 totals 12 residues. The CDR3 here is CASSLAGTSVHF. The CDR3 DNA follows: TGTGCCAGCAGCTTGGCCGGGACTAGCGTACACTTC.